This T cell receptor (beta chain) was identified during a study of cytomegalovirus exposure and HLA in healthy donors. Study in general: Counted in an early data release were roughly 87 million unique TCRs from HLA-typed donors.

The donors comprised healthy bone marrow donors. Study-wide points: Analysis performed later showed TCR beta chains linked to HLA being more clonally expanded than equally common others. HLA-A and HLA-B allele assignments for most subjects were reportedly predicted accurately using TCR beta sequences.

The PCR contained 60 Vbeta and 13 Jbeta primers. Here immunoSEQ multiplex PCR was the method, and the copy in TCRdb shows in-frame clones only, minus some. Here the sample spans tens of thousands of clones, roughly 86% being singletons. Details on this clone: Its cognate antigen is unknown. The junction differs from germline at one of its ends, possibly a read error.

Germline V gives CDR1 MNHNY, CDR2 SVGAGI (reference sequence). The CDR3 covers 12 residues. The clonotype was recovered from a man in his thirties or forties in good health and CMV-seropositive. This chain joins TRBV6-6 and TRBJ1-5, with 8 bases aligning to TRBD1. The material sequenced was PBMCs. The CDR3 region has the DNA TGTGCCAGCAGTTACGGGACAGGACCCGCGGATTTT. Translation gives CASSYGTGPADF.